This TCR beta chain was observed in a study of T cells in localized non-small cell lung cancer. Trimming took off 0 bases at V and 7 bases at J, with 10 bases between the two ends. Germline V gives CDR1 MNHEY, CDR2 SVGAGI. The CDR3 runs to 14 residues. Some clones are missing from TCRdb's copy, which holds only in-frame ones; the method was immunoSEQ multiplex PCR. The sample yields fewer than 45,000 clones, about four fifths seen once. General study points: Uninvolved neighboring lung showed the greatest T cell clonality, exceeding tumor.

This clone was detected a few times. The antigen remains undetermined. The chain carries TRBV6-5 and TRBJ2-1; possibly TRBD2 for D (7 bases). This TCR was sampled from a male donor older than 55 with stage III squamous cell lung carcinoma. Here the sequenced sample was peripheral blood, taken before any cancer treatment. This CDR3 is CASSYSGGRNEQFF. The CDR3 region has the DNA TGTGCCAGCAGTTACTCGGGGGGGCGGAATGAGCAGTTCTTC.